The 12 T cell receptor beta chains in this list originate from one sample, sequenced in a study of radiotherapy plus CTLA-4 blockade in lung cancer. Profiled with immunoSEQ multiplex PCR; TCRdb holds only in-frame clones, not every one. The sample yields tens of thousands of clones, 87% seen once. Specimen: peripheral blood, collected from a patient treated with radiotherapy plus ipilimumab. The receptors derive from a human donor with non-small cell lung cancer that progressed on radiotherapy plus ipilimumab.

This clone was picked up one time. The genes are TRBV5-1 and TRBJ1-2, with 9 bases lining up with TRBD1. The CDR3 has 14 amino acids. The germline V gene has CDR1 SGHRS and CDR2 YFSETQ. With 4 bases clipped from V and 4 bases from J, the junction kept 5 bases outside the gene matches. CDR3 loop: CASSDRGSGYGYTF. The CDR3 nucleotides are TGCGCCAGCAGCGACAGGGGGTCTGGCTATGGCTACACCTTC.

The chain carries TRBV30 and TRBJ1-5; D is perhaps TRBD1 (5 bases). Germline V gives CDR1 GTSNPN, CDR2 SVGIG (reference sequence). The CDR3 runs 13 residues. Trimming removed 3 bases at V and 0 bases at J, with 6 bases between. DNA for the CDR3: TGTGCCTGGAGGGACAATAGCAATCAGCCCCAGCATTTT. Translated: CAWRDNSNQPQHF.

The rearrangement uses TRBV29-1 and TRBJ1-1; D remains ambiguous. Trimming stripped 7 bases from V and 2 bases from J, with 5 bases between. The CDR3 covers 10 residues. CDR1 is SQVTM, CDR2 ANQGSEA, per germline. CDR3 DNA sequence: TGCAGCGCGGGTAACACTGAAGCTTTCTTT. Amino acid sequence: CSAGNTEAFF.

This chain connects TRBV14 to TRBJ2-7; 8 positions agree with TRBD2. Germline CDR1 and CDR2: SGHDN and FVKESK. The trim removed 0 bases at V and 6 bases at J, leaving 1 base unmatched. The CDR3 extends over 13 amino acids. The CDR3 nucleotides are TGTGCCAGCAGCCAAGATCGGGGGGGCGAGCAGTACTTC. It specifies CASSQDRGGEQYF.

The V and J genes are TRBV5-4 and TRBJ2-3, with 7 bases that match TRBD2. This CDR3 has 13 amino acids. From germline, CDR1 is SGHNT and CDR2 YYREEE (reference sequence). The junction had 1 base not matched to a gene; V was cut back by 3 bases and J by 3 bases. CDR3 amino acids: CASSSGGTDTQYF. The CDR3 nucleotides read TGTGCCAGCAGCTCCGGGGGGACAGATACGCAGTATTTT.

The chain couples TRBV30 to TRBJ1-5; 7 nucleotides agree with TRBD1. The CDR3 runs 17 residues. CDR1 and CDR2 (germline): GTSNPN, SVGIG (reference sequence). With V trimmed by 1 base and J by 0 bases, 9 bases remained unmatched. CDR3 region: CAWSAVVGTVSNQPQHF. In nucleotides, the CDR3 is TGTGCCTGGAGTGCCGTCGTCGGGACAGTTAGCAATCAGCCCCAGCATTTT.

The rearrangement links TRBV4-1 to TRBJ2-1; 9 positions agree with TRBD2. The V gene's germline CDR1 is MGHRA and CDR2 YSYEKL. The length of the CDR3 is 15 residues. V trimming: 1 base; J trimming: 5 bases; junction bases outside the gene matches: 3. CDR3 protein: CASSQAPSGNNEQFF. The CDR3 coding sequence is TGCGCCAGCAGCCAAGCGCCTAGCGGGAACAATGAGCAGTTCTTC.

The chain links TRBV18 to TRBJ1-2; weak D call: TRBD1 (6 bases). The germline gives CDR1 KGHSH, CDR2 LQKENI. V was clipped by 6 bases and J by 5 bases, with 10 bases between them. The CDR3 sequence is 12 residues long. CDR3 sequence (DNA): TGTGCCAGCTCGTCGGACAGTTATGGCTACACCTTC. It translates to CASSSDSYGYTF. The full variable domain, completed using reference TRBV18 and TRBJ1-2, is NAGVMQNPRHLVRRRGQEARLRCSPMKGHSHVYWYRQLPEEGLKFMVYLQKENIIDESGMPKERFSAEFPKEGPSILRIQQVVRGDSAAYFCASSSDSYGYTFGSGTRLTVV.

J is TRBJ2-7 and V is TRBV9; possibly TRBD1 for D (5 bases). The CDR3 sequence is 11 residues long. The germline V and J ends were trimmed by 5 bases and 5 bases, with 8 bases remaining between them. Germline V gene sequence: CDR1 SGDLS, CDR2 YYNGEE. Written as DNA, the CDR3 is TGTGCCAGCAGTACAGGACACGAGCAGTACTTC. Translating gives CASSTGHEQYF.

V gene TRBV9 combines with J gene TRBJ2-5, with 9 bases lining up with TRBD1. V trimming: 4 bases; J trimming: 4 bases; junction bases outside the gene matches: 5. The germline CDR1 and CDR2 sequences are SGDLS and YYNGEE. The CDR3 is made up of 14 amino acids. Here the CDR3 reads CASSTQGAVETQYF. DNA for the CDR3: TGTGCCAGCAGCACACAGGGGGCAGTAGAGACCCAGTACTTC.

The chain links TRBV14 to TRBJ1-2; no definite D call. CDR3 length: 12 residues. The germline V gene encodes CDR1 SGHDN and CDR2 FVKESK. V dropped 1 base and J dropped 11 bases, with 11 bases sitting between them. The CDR3 here is CASSQVSSGYTF. The CDR3, as DNA: TGTGCCAGCAGCCAAGTATCGTCCGGGTACACCTTC.

The chain links TRBV7-9 to TRBJ1-5; D gene ambiguous. V was trimmed by 4 bases and J by 2 bases, leaving 9 bases between them. This CDR3 is built from 14 residues. Looked up from germline, CDR1 is SEHNR and CDR2 is FQNEAQ (reference sequence). CDR3: CASSSSRGNQPQHF. DNA of the CDR3: TGTGCCAGCAGCTCTTCTAGGGGCAATCAGCCCCAGCATTTT.